These 32 T cell receptor beta chains originate from one sample sequenced in a study of shared clonotypes between healthy human individuals. TCRdb's copy holds only in-frame clones and misses some; the assay was immunoSEQ multiplex PCR. The sample includes approximately 2.3 million clones, over 90% seen only once; the top ten take roughly 0.36%. The sample consisted of naive CD4+ T cells from PBMCs. Subset in this sample: CD45RA+ positively selected. These receptors originate from a man younger than 30 in good health. Some clones in this sample may be carry-over from other donors' samples.

V usage is TRBV27 and J usage is TRBJ2-7, with 11 bases lining up with TRBD2. After removal of 4 bases from V and 6 bases from J, the junction contained 8 bases not matched to a gene. Germline lookup yields CDR1 MNHEY and CDR2 SMNVEV (reference sequence). CDR3 size: 15 residues. CDR3 in DNA: TGTGCCAGCAGTTACTCCGGGACTAGCGGAGTCGAGCAGTACTTC. Protein sequence: CASSYSGTSGVEQYF.

The V gene is TRBV5-1, the J gene TRBJ2-7; 8 bases match TRBD1. V shed 0 bases and J 7 bases; nucleotides not matched to a gene: 6. The CDR3 sequence is 14 residues long. The germline gives CDR1 SGHRS, CDR2 YFSETQ. In DNA, the CDR3 is TGCGCCAGCAGCTTGGAGGACAGGGCGGGAGAGCAGTACTTC. Its protein product is CASSLEDRAGEQYF. The complete variable domain, with remaining parts taken from reference TRBV5-1 and TRBJ2-7, reads KAGVTQTPRYLIKTRGQQVTLSCSPISGHRSVSWYQQTPGQGLQFLFEYFSETQRNKGNFPGRFSGRQFSNSRSEMNVSTLELGDSALYLCASSLEDRAGEQYFGPGTRLTVT.

J is TRBJ2-7 and V is TRBV29-1; TRBD2 matches 13 bases. The V and J ends lost 4 bases and 6 bases, in that order; junction bases with no gene match: 3. The germline CDR1 and CDR2 sequences are SQVTM and ANQGSEA. This CDR3 is built from 13 residues. CDR3 region: CSVAGLAGSEQYF. CDR3 DNA: TGCAGCGTTGCGGGACTAGCGGGAAGCGAGCAGTACTTC.

This chain joins TRBV5-4 and TRBJ1-1; 7 bases match TRBD1. Trimming took 4 bases from V and 5 from J; bases not matched to a gene: 14. This CDR3 is built from 16 residues. Germline V lookup: CDR1 SGHNT, CDR2 YYREEE (reference sequence). CDR3 sequence: CASSGGGAQGKTEAFF. CDR3 coding DNA: TGTGCCAGCAGCGGGGGGGGTGCACAGGGGAAGACTGAAGCTTTCTTT.

The rearrangement links TRBV9 to TRBJ2-3; TRBD2 matches 13 bases. Unmatched junction bases numbered 5, after V lost 7 bases and J lost 6 bases. CDR3 length: 14 residues. Germline V gives CDR1 SGDLS, CDR2 YYNGEE. The CDR3 loop is CASGLAGEGDTQYF. The DNA of the CDR3 is TGTGCCAGCGGACTAGCGGGAGAGGGGGATACGCAGTATTTT.

The chain employs TRBV7-2 and TRBJ2-3; D is unclear. Trimming removed 1 base from V and 0 bases from J, with 11 bases in between. The CDR3 is 16 residues long. Germline V gene data show CDR1 as SGHTA and CDR2 as FQGNSA. For the CDR3, the DNA is TGTGCCAGCAGCTTAGGTGATCTTCTTAGCACAGATACGCAGTATTTT. Translation gives CASSLGDLLSTDTQYF.

The chain is built from TRBV6-5 and TRBJ1-2; D ambiguous. Trimming left V 6 bases short and J 8 bases short, with 13 bases between. There are 12 residues in the CDR3. Germline values: CDR1 MNHEY, CDR2 SVGAGI. The CDR3 bases are TGTGCCAGCAGGTCCCGGGCGGAAGGCTACACCTTC. Amino acids: CASRSRAEGYTF.

This chain connects TRBV6-5 to TRBJ2-6; D call uncertain. This CDR3 is built from 13 residues. The V end was cut by 4 bases, the J end by 4 bases, with 5 bases between. Germline CDR1 MNHEY, CDR2 SVGAGI. The CDR3 loop is CASSSTGANVLTF. The CDR3 DNA sequence: TGTGCCAGCAGTTCTACAGGGGCCAACGTCCTGACTTTC.

The chain has TRBV18 and TRBJ2-2; D remains unclear. This CDR3 comprises 14 residues. CDR1 KGHSH and CDR2 LQKENI come from the germline V gene. V shed 3 bases and J shed 7 bases, with 12 bases lying between them. The CDR3 nucleotides are TGTGCCAGCTCACCGGGCAGCCTGAGCGGGGAGCTGTTTTTT. It is translated as CASSPGSLSGELFF.

In this sample, this clone turned up once. The chain uses TRBV7-2 and TRBJ2-5, with D tentatively TRBD2 (6 bases). Deletions cut 4 bases from V and 0 bases from J, with 15 bases between. CDR3 length: 16 amino acids. CDR1 and CDR2 (germline): SGHTA, FQGNSA. The DNA of the CDR3 is TGTGCCAGCAGCTCCGGAGGGACTCCGTACCAAGAGACCCAGTACTTC. Its translation is CASSSGGTPYQETQYF.

The gene calls are TRBV15 and TRBJ2-6; D may be TRBD2 (5 bases). V gave up 0 bases and J gave up 0 bases, with 9 bases separating them. This CDR3 is built from 17 residues. From germline, CDR1 is LNHNV and CDR2 YYDKDF (reference sequence). This CDR3 is CATSRDVTSSGANVLTF. CDR3 DNA sequence: TGTGCCACCAGCAGAGATGTAACTAGCTCTGGGGCCAACGTCCTGACTTTC.

This sequence joins TRBV19 and TRBJ2-6; D is undetermined. V gave up 1 base and J gave up 2 bases, with 12 bases separating them. The germline V gene encodes CDR1 LNHDA and CDR2 SQIVND (reference sequence). This CDR3 is built from 17 residues. The CDR3 protein is CASSIGRQQAGANVLTF. CDR3 DNA: TGTGCCAGTAGTATAGGAAGGCAGCAGGCTGGGGCCAACGTCCTGACTTTC.

Details on this clone: At the DNA level, this CDR3 is encoded by other sequences in the same sample as well. This chain connects TRBV7-2 to TRBJ2-7; no definite D call. Germline V gene lookup returns CDR1 SGHTA and CDR2 FQGNSA. V was trimmed by 5 bases and J by 4 bases, leaving 6 bases between them. This CDR3 comprises 11 residues. The CDR3 region is CASSLFYEQYF. The DNA of the CDR3 is TGTGCCAGCAGCCTCTTTTACGAGCAGTACTTC. The variable domain in full, with the rest retrieved from reference TRBV7-2 and TRBJ2-7, is GAGVSQSPSNKVTEKGKDVELRCDPISGHTALYWYRQSLGQGLEFLIYFQGNSAPDKSGLPSDRFSAERTGGSVSTLTIQRTQQEDSAVYLCASSLFYEQYFGPGTRLTVT.

The chain uses TRBV9 and TRBJ2-1; 7 bases align to TRBD2. The CDR3 consists of 16 residues. V lost 2 bases to trimming and J lost 0 bases; unmatched junction nucleotides: 5. In germline, CDR1 is SGDLS, CDR2 YYNGEE. CDR3 DNA: TGTGCCAGCAGCGTTACAGCGGGATTCTCCTACAATGAGCAGTTCTTC. This sequence encodes CASSVTAGFSYNEQFF.

The gene calls are TRBV13 and TRBJ2-6; 7 bases fit TRBD1. Trimming cost V 5 bases and J 0 bases; bases outside gene matches: 13. CDR1 is PRHDT and CDR2 is FYEKMQ in the germline V gene (reference sequence). The CDR3 is 19 amino acids. The CDR3 nucleotides read TGTGCCAGCAGCCCATATCCGCCGGGACAGCTCTCTGGGGCCAACGTCCTGACTTTC. It yields the protein CASSPYPPGQLSGANVLTF.

The J gene is TRBJ1-2, the V gene TRBV11-2, with D unresolved. Germline values: CDR1 SGHAT, CDR2 FQNNGV. The V end was cut by 3 bases, the J end by 5 bases, with 10 bases between. CDR3 length: 13 amino acids. The CDR3 protein is CASSFRGYYGYTF. As DNA, the CDR3 is TGTGCCAGCAGCTTTCGTGGCTATTATGGCTACACCTTC.

This chain joins TRBV27 and TRBJ2-5; TRBD2 agrees at 8 bases. Germline CDR1 and CDR2: MNHEY and SMNVEV (reference sequence). Germline trimming cut 7 bases from V and 5 bases from J; bases unmatched to any gene: 12. The CDR3 totals 15 residues. The CDR3 DNA is TGTGCCAGCACCGCGGGAGGAGCGTCGAGGGAGACCCAGTACTTC. The encoded protein is CASTAGGASRETQYF.

The chain links TRBV6-1 to TRBJ2-1; D perhaps matches TRBD1 (6 bases). The CDR3 consists of 12 residues. Trimming stripped 7 bases from V and 6 bases from J, with 10 bases between. Germline V gene data show CDR1 as MNHNS and CDR2 as SASEGT. CDR3 nucleotides: TGTGCCAGCATTGGACAGTTCAATGAGCAGTTCTTC. It translates to CASIGQFNEQFF.

V usage is TRBV5-1 and J usage is TRBJ1-1; D remains ambiguous. CDR1 and CDR2 from the germline V gene are SGHRS and YFSETQ. The V and J ends lost 2 bases and 0 bases respectively, with 17 bases between them. This CDR3 has 17 residues. CDR3: CASSFSARVRVNTEAFF. The CDR3 bases are TGCGCCAGCAGCTTTTCGGCCCGGGTTCGGGTGAACACTGAAGCTTTCTTT.

This chain uses TRBV5-4 with TRBJ2-7; 10 nucleotides line up with TRBD1. Germline V gene lookup returns CDR1 SGHNT and CDR2 YYREEE (reference sequence). The junction had 22 bases not matched to a gene; V was cut back by 4 bases and J by 9 bases. The CDR3 is made up of 18 amino acids. The CDR3 spells CASSPVPGQGTPRLGQYF. The CDR3 DNA is TGTGCCAGCAGCCCGGTACCGGGACAGGGGACCCCTCGCCTGGGGCAGTACTTC.

This clone was seen just once. The V gene is TRBV5-4, the J gene TRBJ2-2; D not certain. This CDR3 has 17 amino acids. Deletions cut 2 bases from V and 1 base from J, with 15 bases between. CDR1 and CDR2 (germline): SGHNT, YYREEE (reference sequence). In nucleotides, the CDR3 is TGTGCCAGCAGCTTTAATGGAGTAGCTTTGAACACCGGGGAGCTGTTTTTT. Translation gives CASSFNGVALNTGELFF.

The CDR3 spells CASSLLGQGGTQYF. DNA for the CDR3: TGTGCCAGCAGTTTATTAGGACAGGGCGGTACGCAGTATTTT. The V call is TRBV27, the J call TRBJ2-3, with 8 bases lining up with TRBD1. With 1 base clipped from V and 8 bases from J, the junction kept 5 bases outside the gene matches. Germline values: CDR1 MNHEY, CDR2 SMNVEV (reference sequence). CDR3 length equals 14 residues.

The J gene is TRBJ1-4, the V gene TRBV11-2; D ambiguous. CDR3 length: 16 residues. Trimming cost V 0 bases and J 0 bases, with 8 bases left between them. Per germline, CDR1 SGHAT and CDR2 FQNNGV. The CDR3, as DNA: TGTGCCAGCAGCTTAGATCCGGGAACAACTAATGAAAAACTGTTTTTT. Translating gives CASSLDPGTTNEKLFF.

This clone occurred once. The rearrangement joins TRBV11-2 to TRBJ2-3, with D uncertain. V dropped 0 bases and J dropped 2 bases, with 9 bases sitting between them. In germline, CDR1 is SGHAT, CDR2 FQNNGV. The CDR3 sequence is 15 residues long. The CDR3 reads CASSLEAPYTDTQYF. The CDR3 nucleotides are TGTGCCAGCAGCTTAGAGGCTCCCTACACAGATACGCAGTATTTT.

The chain combines TRBV28 with TRBJ2-3; either TRBD1 or TRBD2 may supply D (5 bases each). V lost 7 bases to trimming and J lost 4 bases, with 24 bases between them. Germline loops: CDR1 MDHEN, CDR2 SYDVKM. The CDR3 runs 17 residues. The CDR3 nucleotides read TGTGCCAGCACTACCGCCGGGACCCAGACCTTACCAGATACGCAGTATTTT. As protein: CASTTAGTQTLPDTQYF. Full variable domain (outside the CDR3, taken from reference TRBV28 and TRBJ2-3): DVKVTQSSRYLVKRTGEKVFLECVQDMDHENMFWYRQDPGLGLRLIYFSYDVKMKEKGDIPEGYSVSREKKERFSLILESASTNQTSMYLCASTTAGTQTLPDTQYFGPGTRLTVL.

The rearrangement links TRBV4-1 to TRBJ2-7; 8 nucleotides match TRBD2. This CDR3 region has 17 residues. Trimming at V came to 4 bases and at J to 1 base, leaving 12 bases not matched to a gene. Germline CDR1 MGHRA, CDR2 YSYEKL. The CDR3 coding sequence is TGCGCCAGCAGCCCCTCATATATCGGGAGGGCTTCCTACGAGCAGTACTTC. This codes for CASSPSYIGRASYEQYF.

Note on this clone: The junction departs from the called germline gene at one end, perhaps through a read error. V and J are TRBV28 and TRBJ2-5; D remains ambiguous. Germline loops: CDR1 MDHEN, CDR2 SYDVKM. The CDR3 runs to 17 residues. In DNA form, the CDR3 reads TGTGCCAGCAGTTTAAAGAAAAGGACGCCCCTTCAAGGGACCCAGTACTTC. This codes for CASSLKKRTPLQGTQYF.

J is TRBJ2-7 and V is TRBV15; D remains ambiguous. The CDR3 length is 12 residues. Germline V gene lookup returns CDR1 LNHNV and CDR2 YYDKDF (reference sequence). V was pared by 0 bases and J by 7 bases, with 7 bases between. CDR3 bases: TGTGCCACCAGCAGAGACAGTGTGGAGCAGTACTTC. It is translated as CATSRDSVEQYF.

This rearrangement joins TRBV6-5 to TRBJ2-7, with D perhaps matching TRBD2 (6 bases). Germline V CDR1 and CDR2: MNHEY, SVGAGI. V dropped 6 bases and J dropped 6 bases, with 18 bases sitting between them. This CDR3 spans 14 amino acids. CDR3 DNA sequence: TGTGCCAGCAGCCGTGGCGGAGGGGCCGGCGAGCAGTACTTC. Translating gives CASSRGGGAGEQYF.

The gene calls are TRBV7-2 and TRBJ1-2; D might be TRBD1 (5 bases). The germline CDR1 and CDR2 sequences are SGHTA and FQGNSA. V was cut by 5 bases and J by 0 bases, with 13 bases left in between. CDR3 length: 15 residues. CDR3 DNA: TGTGCCAGCAGCATCTGGGACGGAGCTAACTATGGCTACACCTTC. This codes for CASSIWDGANYGYTF.

The chain is built from TRBV9 and TRBJ2-3; maybe TRBD2 (5 bases). Germline CDR1 and CDR2: SGDLS and YYNGEE. V lost 3 bases and J lost 6, with 23 bases in between. The CDR3 is made up of 17 amino acids. The CDR3 sequence is CASSATSGNGIPDTQYF. CDR3 bases: TGTGCCAGCAGCGCCACCTCGGGGAACGGGATCCCCGATACGCAGTATTTT.

The V and J genes are TRBV6-4 and TRBJ2-2; tentative D call: TRBD2 (5 bases). The V end lost 2 bases, the J end lost 1 base, and 11 bases lay between the germline ends. Germline loops: CDR1 MRHNA, CDR2 SNTAGT. This CDR3 has 16 residues. CDR3 nucleotides: TGTGCCAGCAGTGACATGGGTCGGGGGAACACCGGGGAGCTGTTTTTT. It encodes CASSDMGRGNTGELFF.